These T cell receptor beta chains were read from a single sample in a study of cytomegalovirus exposure and HLA in healthy donors. TCRdb's table, derived via immunoSEQ multiplex PCR, lists solely in-frame clones and lacks some. The data hold roughly 97,000 clones, with around 9.1% observed a single time. Material for sequencing was PBMCs. The receptors come from a man in his forties or fifties in good health and CMV-seropositive. Both conserved end residues are part of each CDR3. Each record gives: clone size, J gene, D gene, V gene, CDR3 DNA, CDR3 protein. D genes are given only for firm matches. A clone size is listed for some rows: how often the clone was seen (once, few, many), or a class if it is expanded.

>few|TRBJ2-1|NA|TRBV6-5
TGTGCCAGCAGTTACTCGAGTAGCTACAATGAGCAGTTCTTC
CASSYSSSYNEQFF
>few|TRBJ2-2|TRBD2|TRBV4-1
TGCGCCAGCAGCCTAGCGGGAGGTTTCACCGGGGAGCTGTTTTTT
CASSLAGGFTGELFF
>few|TRBJ2-7|NA|TRBV25-1
TGTGCCAGCAGTGCTTTAGCCACTGGGCTAGCGACCTACGAGCAGTACTTC
CASSALATGLATYEQYF
>NA|TRBJ2-1|TRBD1|TRBV29-1
TGCAGCGTTGAGTCCCGGGACAGGAGCTACAATGAGCAGTTCTTC
CSVESRDRSYNEQFF
>NA|TRBJ2-1|TRBD2|TRBV10-3
TGTGCCATCTCTAGCGGGAGTTACAATGAGCAGTTCTTC
CAISSGSYNEQFF
>few|TRBJ2-1|TRBD2|TRBV5-1
TGCGCCAGCAGCAAGATCGGGGGACTAGGGAGCAATGAGCAGTTCTTC
CASSKIGGLGSNEQFF
>few|TRBJ1-2|NA|TRBV9
TGTGCCAGCAGCGTAGATGGAGGGACCAATTACCGAGGTGGCTACACCTTC
CASSVDGGTNYRGGYTF
>NA|TRBJ2-7|NA|TRBV29-1
TGCAGCGTCGCGGGCGGGATTAGCTCCTACGAGCAGTACTTC
CSVAGGISSYEQYF
>NA|TRBJ1-4|TRBD1|TRBV7-9
TGTGCCAGCAGCCGGGACAGGGTGGATGAAAAACTGTTTTTT
CASSRDRVDEKLFF
>few|TRBJ2-2|NA|TRBV19
TGTGCCAGTAGTATGTCCATCACTCTCACCGGGGAGCTGTTTTTT
CASSMSITLTGELFF
>NA|TRBJ2-5|NA|TRBV14
TGTGCCAGCAGCCAAGGATTAGTGGAGACCCAGTACTTC
CASSQGLVETQYF
>NA|TRBJ1-1|NA|TRBV2
TGTGCCAGCAACCCCAGGGGCACTGAAGCTTTCTTT
CASNPRGTEAFF
>few|TRBJ1-4|NA|TRBV6-5
TGTGCCAGCAAAAGACAAGCCGCAACTAATGAAAAACTGTTTTTT
CASKRQAATNEKLFF
>NA|TRBJ2-5|TRBD1|TRBV27
TGTGCCAGCTCGTTGTGGACAGGAGGACGTCGGGAGACCCAGTACTTC
CASSLWTGGRRETQYF
>NA|TRBJ2-1|TRBD2|TRBV2
TGTGCCAGCAGTGAGTGGCGGGAGACCTACAATGAGCAGTTCTTC
CASSEWRETYNEQFF
>medium-sized|TRBJ2-3|TRBD2|TRBV6-1
TGTGCCAGCAGTGAAGCTAGCGGGAGCCCAGATACGCAGTATTTT
CASSEASGSPDTQYF
>NA|TRBJ2-7|NA|TRBV28
TGTGCCAGCAGTTTGCAGGGCTACGAGCAGTACTTC
CASSLQGYEQYF
>NA|TRBJ2-7|TRBD2|TRBV27
TGTGCCAGCAGTCTCCGGGCTAGCGGGAGATACGAGCAGTACTTC
CASSLRASGRYEQYF
>NA|TRBJ1-5|NA|TRBV30
TGTGCCTGGAGTGTAAACAGGTTCAATCAGCCCCAGCATTTT
CAWSVNRFNQPQHF
>NA|TRBJ2-7|NA|TRBV6-5
TGTGCCAGCAGTTACGGACAGTACGAGCAGTACTTC
CASSYGQYEQYF
>few|TRBJ2-6|NA|TRBV5-1
TGCGCCACTATGCCAGGGTCTGGGGCCAACGTCCTGACTTTC
CATMPGSGANVLTF
>NA|TRBJ1-2|NA|TRBV6-1
TGTGCCAGCAGTGTAGGGGACTATGGCTACACCTTC
CASSVGDYGYTF
>few|TRBJ2-3|NA|TRBV6-1
TGTGCCAGCAGTGGATCTACAGGAACTAGCACAGATACGCAGTATTTT
CASSGSTGTSTDTQYF
>few|TRBJ1-2|NA|TRBV27
TGTGCCAGCAGTTTTGGGACACTTGGACGGGTCTATGGCTACACCTTC
CASSFGTLGRVYGYTF
>NA|TRBJ1-2|NA|TRBV28
TGTGCCAGCAGTCCGAGGGGAGGGCATGGCTACACCTTC
CASSPRGGHGYTF
>few|TRBJ2-2|TRBD1|TRBV28
TGTGCCAGCAGTTTGACAGGGGCCACCGGGGAGCTGTTTTTT
CASSLTGATGELFF
>NA|TRBJ1-3|NA|TRBV9
TGTGCCAGCAGCTTCGGGGACAGAAACACCATATATTTT
CASSFGDRNTIYF
>NA|TRBJ2-7|TRBD2|TRBV15
TGTGCCACCAGCAAGACTAGCGGGAGTCACGAGCAGTACTTC
CATSKTSGSHEQYF
>few|TRBJ2-3|NA|TRBV28
TGTGCCAGCAGCACTTCTCGCCCGCAGTATTTT
CASSTSRPQYF
>few|TRBJ2-7|NA|TRBV7-9
TGTGCCAGCAGCTTATCGTATAGTAATCTAAACGAGCAGTACTTC
CASSLSYSNLNEQYF
>NA|TRBJ1-2|NA|TRBV14
TGTGCCAGCAGCCCGAAAATTGGGCACTTTGGCTACACCTTC
CASSPKIGHFGYTF
>NA|TRBJ2-2|NA|TRBV19
TGTGCCAGCCAAGCCGGGACTCAGAACACCGGGGAGCTGTTTTTT
CASQAGTQNTGELFF
>NA|TRBJ1-2|NA|TRBV29-1
TGCAGCGACTTGGACGGGGGGTCCGGGGGCTACACCTTC
CSDLDGGSGGYTF
>NA|TRBJ2-5|TRBD2|TRBV7-8
TGTGCCAGCAGCTTAGTATCAGGCGGGAGAGCGGGTGAGACCCAGTACTTC
CASSLVSGGRAGETQYF
>few|TRBJ1-1|NA|TRBV11-3
TGTGCCAGCAGCTCCGGAGGGGTTTCCACTGAAGCTTTCTTT
CASSSGGVSTEAFF
>few|TRBJ2-3|TRBD2|TRBV2
TGTGCCAGCAGGGGACTAGCGGGAGGGCCTTACTCCCCGCAGTATTTT
CASRGLAGGPYSPQYF
>few|TRBJ2-1|TRBD2|TRBV9
TGTGCCAGCAGCGTAGCGCCGGGACTATACAATGAGCAGTTCTTC
CASSVAPGLYNEQFF
>few|TRBJ2-7|NA|TRBV10-3
TGTGCCGTCACGGAAACAGGGCACTACGAGCAGTACTTC
CAVTETGHYEQYF
>few|TRBJ2-1|NA|TRBV4-2
TGTGCCAGCAGCCAAGGGGCCACAGGTAGCAGCTCCTACAATGAGCAGTTCTTC
CASSQGATGSSSYNEQFF
>NA|TRBJ2-3|TRBD2|TRBV9
TGTGCCAGTCGCGTAGGGGTAGCGGGGGCAGATACGCAGTATTTT
CASRVGVAGADTQYF
>few|TRBJ2-1|TRBD1|TRBV2
TGTGCCAGAGGGACAGGGGTCTACAATGAGCAGTTCTTC
CARGTGVYNEQFF
>few|TRBJ1-1|TRBD1|TRBV11-2
TGTGCCAGCAGCTTATATGGAAGGACAGGGAGTACTGAAGCTTTCTTT
CASSLYGRTGSTEAFF
>few|TRBJ2-7|TRBD2|TRBV10-2
TGCGCCAGCAGTGATCCGGGACTATACTCCTACGAGCAGTACTTC
CASSDPGLYSYEQYF
>few|TRBJ2-5|TRBD2|TRBV9
TGTGCCAGCAGCGTTGGGACTAGCGGGATCGGAATGGGAGAGACCCAGTACTTC
CASSVGTSGIGMGETQYF
>few|TRBJ2-7|NA|TRBV27
TGTGCCAGCAGTTCCGACAGGGAGGCCTACGAGCAGTACTTC
CASSSDREAYEQYF
>few|TRBJ2-1|TRBD2|TRBV11-3
TGTGCCAGCAGCTCCCTAGCGGGAGGCAGCAATGAGCAGTTCTTC
CASSSLAGGSNEQFF
>few|TRBJ2-7|TRBD2|TRBV4-2
TGTGCCAGCAGCCAAGAACGACTAGCGGGAGGCTACGAGCAGTACTTC
CASSQERLAGGYEQYF
>few|TRBJ2-3|TRBD1|TRBV9
TGTGCCAGCAGCGGGCCCCGGGACAGGGTGGCAGATACGCAGTATTTT
CASSGPRDRVADTQYF
>NA|TRBJ2-1|TRBD2|TRBV7-8
TGTGCCAGCAGCTTCACCAGCGGGAGGACCGGGCACTATGAGCAGTTCTTC
CASSFTSGRTGHYEQFF
>NA|TRBJ1-2|TRBD1|TRBV9
TGTGCCAGCAGCGCTGGGACAGGGCCCTATGGCTACACCTTC
CASSAGTGPYGYTF
>few|TRBJ2-7|NA|TRBV7-9
TGTGCCAGCAGCTTAGTAGGCGGCTACGAGCAGTACTTC
CASSLVGGYEQYF
>NA|TRBJ2-5|TRBD2|TRBV5-4
TGTGCCAGCAGCACTGGACTAGCAGGGGCCCAAGAGACCCAGTACTTC
CASSTGLAGAQETQYF
>NA|TRBJ2-2|TRBD1|TRBV19
TGTGCCAGTAGAACAGCTACAGGGGGGACCGGGGAGCTGTTTTTT
CASRTATGGTGELFF
>few|TRBJ2-5|TRBD2|TRBV29-1
TGCAGCGTTGTAAGCGGGAGGCGGGAGACCCAGTACTTC
CSVVSGRRETQYF
>NA|TRBJ2-1|NA|TRBV7-9
TGTGCCAGCAGCTATCAGGAGCAGTTCTTC
CASSYQEQFF